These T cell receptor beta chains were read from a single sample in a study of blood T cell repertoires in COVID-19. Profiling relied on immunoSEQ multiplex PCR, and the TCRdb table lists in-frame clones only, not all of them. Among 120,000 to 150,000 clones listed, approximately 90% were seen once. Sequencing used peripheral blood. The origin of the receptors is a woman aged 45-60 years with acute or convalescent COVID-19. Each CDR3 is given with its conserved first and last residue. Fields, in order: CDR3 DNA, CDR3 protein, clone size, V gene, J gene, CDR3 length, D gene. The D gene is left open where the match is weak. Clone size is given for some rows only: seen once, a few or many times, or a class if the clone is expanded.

cdr3_nt: TGTGCCAGCACAGGACATTGGGATCAGCCCCAGCATTTT
cdr3_aa: CASTGHWDQPQHF
clone_size: NA
v_call: TRBV6-5
j_call: TRBJ1-5
cdr3_length: 13
d_call: NA

cdr3_nt: TGTGCCAGCAACGGCGGGGTGCTTAGCACAGATACGCAGTATTTT
cdr3_aa: CASNGGVLSTDTQYF
clone_size: NA
v_call: TRBV6-5
j_call: TRBJ2-3
cdr3_length: 15
d_call: NA

cdr3_nt: TGTGCCAGCTGCAGGGCGGGGGGCCCCCTCTATGGCTACACCTTC
cdr3_aa: CASCRAGGPLYGYTF
clone_size: few
v_call: TRBV2
j_call: TRBJ1-2
cdr3_length: 15
d_call: NA

cdr3_nt: TGTGCCAGCAGCTCAGGGACTAGCGGGAAAGAGACCCAGTACTTC
cdr3_aa: CASSSGTSGKETQYF
clone_size: NA
v_call: TRBV7-3
j_call: TRBJ2-5
cdr3_length: 15
d_call: TRBD2

cdr3_nt: TGTGCCAGTAGCATGCTCCCAGGCCAGGGGGCCGGTGGAAACACCATATATTTT
cdr3_aa: CASSMLPGQGAGGNTIYF
clone_size: NA
v_call: TRBV19
j_call: TRBJ1-3
cdr3_length: 18
d_call: TRBD1

cdr3_nt: TGTGCCAGTAGCTCCCCCCCCGGGGTGAGGGACACCGGGGAGCTGTTTTTT
cdr3_aa: CASSSPPGVRDTGELFF
clone_size: NA
v_call: TRBV19
j_call: TRBJ2-2
cdr3_length: 17
d_call: NA

cdr3_nt: TGTGCCAGCAGCCAGATGACAGCCCGCGGTACTGAAGCTTTCTTT
cdr3_aa: CASSQMTARGTEAFF
clone_size: NA
v_call: TRBV7-3
j_call: TRBJ1-1
cdr3_length: 15
d_call: NA

cdr3_nt: TGTGCCACCCCAAATGTCGACGGGACAGGGTCCTACGAGCAGTACTTC
cdr3_aa: CATPNVDGTGSYEQYF
clone_size: NA
v_call: TRBV24-1
j_call: TRBJ2-7
cdr3_length: 16
d_call: TRBD1

cdr3_nt: TGCGCCAGCAGTGAGTCCCCTACCTCCTACGAGCAGTACTTC
cdr3_aa: CASSESPTSYEQYF
clone_size: NA
v_call: TRBV10-1
j_call: TRBJ2-7
cdr3_length: 14
d_call: NA

cdr3_nt: TGTGCCAGCAGTGATCGGGTTTTTCAGCCCCAGCATTTT
cdr3_aa: CASSDRVFQPQHF
clone_size: NA
v_call: TRBV2
j_call: TRBJ1-5
cdr3_length: 13
d_call: NA

cdr3_nt: TGTGCCAGCAAGCAGAGCGGGGGGACAGATACGCAGTATTTT
cdr3_aa: CASKQSGGTDTQYF
clone_size: NA
v_call: TRBV2
j_call: TRBJ2-3
cdr3_length: 14
d_call: TRBD2

cdr3_nt: TGTGCCAGCAGTTTACGGGACAGGGCCATATATTTT
cdr3_aa: CASSLRDRAIYF
clone_size: NA
v_call: TRBV12-3/TRBV12-4
j_call: TRBJ1-3
cdr3_length: 12
d_call: TRBD1

cdr3_nt: TGTGCCAGCAGTGAATCTCTAGCGGTTAAAGATACGCAGTATTTT
cdr3_aa: CASSESLAVKDTQYF
clone_size: NA
v_call: TRBV25-1
j_call: TRBJ2-3
cdr3_length: 15
d_call: TRBD2

cdr3_nt: TGTGCCAGCAGTGAATCGGGACTCAGCTATGGCTACACCTTC
cdr3_aa: CASSESGLSYGYTF
clone_size: NA
v_call: TRBV25-1
j_call: TRBJ1-2
cdr3_length: 14
d_call: NA

cdr3_nt: TGTGCCAGCAGCTGGATTCCGGGTCGAGGTAACACTGAAGCTTTCTTT
cdr3_aa: CASSWIPGRGNTEAFF
clone_size: NA
v_call: TRBV5-8
j_call: TRBJ1-1
cdr3_length: 16
d_call: NA

cdr3_nt: TGTGCCAGTAGTATCCTATTCTCAGGGTCTGGAAACACCATATATTTT
cdr3_aa: CASSILFSGSGNTIYF
clone_size: NA
v_call: TRBV19
j_call: TRBJ1-3
cdr3_length: 16
d_call: NA

cdr3_nt: TGTGCCAGCAGCTTGGGTTCAGGGCGGAAGACTGAAGCTTTCTTT
cdr3_aa: CASSLGSGRKTEAFF
clone_size: NA
v_call: TRBV5-4
j_call: TRBJ1-1
cdr3_length: 15
d_call: NA

cdr3_nt: TGTGCCAGTAGTATATCAGTCGTACTAGCGGGAGCCGTCCACGAGCAGTACTTC
cdr3_aa: CASSISVVLAGAVHEQYF
clone_size: NA
v_call: TRBV19
j_call: TRBJ2-7
cdr3_length: 18
d_call: TRBD2

cdr3_nt: TGCGCCAGCAGCCCGAGGACTAGCGGGGGGAACACAGATACGCAGTATTTT
cdr3_aa: CASSPRTSGGNTDTQYF
clone_size: NA
v_call: TRBV4-1
j_call: TRBJ2-3
cdr3_length: 17
d_call: TRBD2

cdr3_nt: TGTGCCAGCAGCCAAGATAGTCGGGACAGGGCGAAAAAGAACACTGAAGCTTTCTTT
cdr3_aa: CASSQDSRDRAKKNTEAFF
clone_size: NA
v_call: TRBV3-1/TRBV3-2
j_call: TRBJ1-1
cdr3_length: 19
d_call: TRBD1

cdr3_nt: TGTGCCAGCAGCTTGGCCGTCGGGGGGGCAGATACGCAGTATTTT
cdr3_aa: CASSLAVGGADTQYF
clone_size: NA
v_call: TRBV5-6
j_call: TRBJ2-3
cdr3_length: 15
d_call: TRBD2

cdr3_nt: TGTGCCAGCAGTTCCTTCCGGGACACCCCGTCCTACGAGCAGTACTTC
cdr3_aa: CASSSFRDTPSYEQYF
clone_size: NA
v_call: TRBV27
j_call: TRBJ2-7
cdr3_length: 16
d_call: NA

cdr3_nt: TGCGCCAGCAGTGACAGGGGGTTCGGCTACGAGCAGTACTTC
cdr3_aa: CASSDRGFGYEQYF
clone_size: NA
v_call: TRBV10-2
j_call: TRBJ2-7
cdr3_length: 14
d_call: TRBD1

cdr3_nt: TGTGCCAGCAGCCTTGGGCGGGACAGGTTGAATAATTCACCCCTCCACTTT
cdr3_aa: CASSLGRDRLNNSPLHF
clone_size: NA
v_call: TRBV3-1/TRBV3-2
j_call: TRBJ1-6
cdr3_length: 17
d_call: TRBD1

cdr3_nt: TGCAGTGCTAGTTCCTGGGGCTCCAGTCAGCCCCAGCATTTT
cdr3_aa: CSASSWGSSQPQHF
clone_size: NA
v_call: TRBV20-1
j_call: TRBJ1-5
cdr3_length: 14
d_call: NA

cdr3_nt: TGTGCCAGCAGTTATGGACAGTTGTATGGCTACACCTTC
cdr3_aa: CASSYGQLYGYTF
clone_size: NA
v_call: TRBV27
j_call: TRBJ1-2
cdr3_length: 13
d_call: NA

cdr3_nt: TGTGCCAGCAGCTTAGAGGGCACTAGCGGATCCTACGAGCAGTACTTC
cdr3_aa: CASSLEGTSGSYEQYF
clone_size: NA
v_call: TRBV7-2
j_call: TRBJ2-7
cdr3_length: 16
d_call: TRBD2

cdr3_nt: TGTGCCAGCAGCCACAGGGGGCGAGATACGCAGTATTTT
cdr3_aa: CASSHRGRDTQYF
clone_size: NA
v_call: TRBV3-1/TRBV3-2
j_call: TRBJ2-3
cdr3_length: 13
d_call: TRBD1

cdr3_nt: TGTGCCAGCAGAACAGGGTTAGGACAGCCCCAGCATTTT
cdr3_aa: CASRTGLGQPQHF
clone_size: NA
v_call: TRBV12-3/TRBV12-4
j_call: TRBJ1-5
cdr3_length: 13
d_call: NA

cdr3_nt: TGTGCCAGCAGTCGGGGGGGGGTTTATTACAATTCACCCCTCCACTTT
cdr3_aa: CASSRGGVYYNSPLHF
clone_size: once
v_call: TRBV27
j_call: TRBJ1-6
cdr3_length: 16
d_call: NA

cdr3_nt: TGCGCCAGCAGCCTAGACACGGGGGCTGGAAACACCATATATTTT
cdr3_aa: CASSLDTGAGNTIYF
clone_size: NA
v_call: TRBV5-1
j_call: TRBJ1-3
cdr3_length: 15
d_call: NA

cdr3_nt: TGTGCCAGCAGTTACCTTCCCTGGGGGCCCACCGGGGAGCTGTTTTTT
cdr3_aa: CASSYLPWGPTGELFF
clone_size: NA
v_call: TRBV6-5
j_call: TRBJ2-2
cdr3_length: 16
d_call: NA

cdr3_nt: TGCGCCAGCACCCATGACGCTCCCGGGACAGGGTCCCCTGAGCAGTTCTTC
cdr3_aa: CASTHDAPGTGSPEQFF
clone_size: NA
v_call: TRBV23-1
j_call: TRBJ2-1
cdr3_length: 17
d_call: TRBD1

cdr3_nt: TGTGCCAGCAGCTTAGGTGGGGCACCTGGAAACACCATATATTTT
cdr3_aa: CASSLGGAPGNTIYF
clone_size: NA
v_call: TRBV11-2
j_call: TRBJ1-3
cdr3_length: 15
d_call: NA

cdr3_nt: TGTGCCAGTAGTATTAGGGGGACGAGCTCTGGGGCCAACGTCCTGACTTTC
cdr3_aa: CASSIRGTSSGANVLTF
clone_size: NA
v_call: TRBV19
j_call: TRBJ2-6
cdr3_length: 17
d_call: NA

cdr3_nt: TGTGCCAGCAGTCCACAGGGGAGGACTCAGCCCCAGCATTTT
cdr3_aa: CASSPQGRTQPQHF
clone_size: NA
v_call: TRBV28
j_call: TRBJ1-5
cdr3_length: 14
d_call: TRBD1

cdr3_nt: TGCGCCAGCAGCCCCAGGGTAACTGGGGCCAACGTCCTGACTTTC
cdr3_aa: CASSPRVTGANVLTF
clone_size: NA
v_call: TRBV5-1
j_call: TRBJ2-6
cdr3_length: 15
d_call: NA

cdr3_nt: TGTGCCAGCAGGCCAAGCAGGGTCCCCTACGAGCAGTACTTC
cdr3_aa: CASRPSRVPYEQYF
clone_size: NA
v_call: TRBV6-5
j_call: TRBJ2-7
cdr3_length: 14
d_call: NA

cdr3_nt: TGTGCCAGCAACCCGACAGGGTCCAATGAGCAGTTCTTC
cdr3_aa: CASNPTGSNEQFF
clone_size: NA
v_call: TRBV5-6
j_call: TRBJ2-1
cdr3_length: 13
d_call: TRBD1

cdr3_nt: TGTGCCAGCAGCTTGAGGTCGGCGGCAAACTCTGGAAACACCATATATTTT
cdr3_aa: CASSLRSAANSGNTIYF
clone_size: NA
v_call: TRBV11-2
j_call: TRBJ1-3
cdr3_length: 17
d_call: NA

cdr3_nt: TGTGCCATCAGTGGCACCGGGACTAGCGGGGGGGATGAGCAGTTCTTC
cdr3_aa: CAISGTGTSGGDEQFF
clone_size: NA
v_call: TRBV10-3
j_call: TRBJ2-1
cdr3_length: 16
d_call: TRBD2

cdr3_nt: TGTGCCAGCAGCAAAACGGACAGGAACACTGAAGCTTTCTTT
cdr3_aa: CASSKTDRNTEAFF
clone_size: NA
v_call: TRBV28
j_call: TRBJ1-1
cdr3_length: 14
d_call: NA

cdr3_nt: TGTGCCTGGACAATTTCGCGTTCTGCCCGCTCCTATAATTCACCCCTCCACTTT
cdr3_aa: CAWTISRSARSYNSPLHF
clone_size: NA
v_call: TRBV30
j_call: TRBJ1-6
cdr3_length: 18
d_call: NA

cdr3_nt: TGTGCCAGCAGCCTTAGGACAGTAGGTCAGCCCCAGCATTTT
cdr3_aa: CASSLRTVGQPQHF
clone_size: once
v_call: TRBV3-1/TRBV3-2
j_call: TRBJ1-5
cdr3_length: 14
d_call: NA

cdr3_nt: TGTGCCAGCAGCTTATCCCGCGGGACCGCCGACACTGAAGCTTTCTTT
cdr3_aa: CASSLSRGTADTEAFF
clone_size: NA
v_call: TRBV7-3
j_call: TRBJ1-1
cdr3_length: 16
d_call: NA

cdr3_nt: TGTGCCAGCAGCCAGTTTGGAAGGACAACACTCTGGGAGCTGTTTTTT
cdr3_aa: CASSQFGRTTLWELFF
clone_size: few
v_call: TRBV11-2
j_call: TRBJ2-2
cdr3_length: 16
d_call: NA

cdr3_nt: TGCGCCAGCAGCTCCGGACAGGGGCCCAACTATGGCTACACCTTC
cdr3_aa: CASSSGQGPNYGYTF
clone_size: NA
v_call: TRBV5-1
j_call: TRBJ1-2
cdr3_length: 15
d_call: TRBD1

cdr3_nt: TGTGCCAGCTCACGATCTAGCGGGAGGGCAGTAGATGAGCAGTTCTTC
cdr3_aa: CASSRSSGRAVDEQFF
clone_size: NA
v_call: TRBV18
j_call: TRBJ2-1
cdr3_length: 16
d_call: TRBD2

cdr3_nt: TGTGCCAGTAGTATAGGGCGGGGCACAGATACGCAGTATTTT
cdr3_aa: CASSIGRGTDTQYF
clone_size: NA
v_call: TRBV19
j_call: TRBJ2-3
cdr3_length: 14
d_call: NA

cdr3_nt: TGTGCCAGCAGCTTACACCGATCAGGGCGACCTGAAGCTTTCTTT
cdr3_aa: CASSLHRSGRPEAFF
clone_size: few
v_call: TRBV11-3
j_call: TRBJ1-1
cdr3_length: 15
d_call: NA

cdr3_nt: TGCGCCAGCAGCTTTCGACAGGGGTCCTACGAGCAGTACTTC
cdr3_aa: CASSFRQGSYEQYF
clone_size: few
v_call: TRBV5-1
j_call: TRBJ2-7
cdr3_length: 14
d_call: TRBD1

cdr3_nt: TGTGCCAGTAGTATACAGGGGGCCGACACCATATATTTT
cdr3_aa: CASSIQGADTIYF
clone_size: NA
v_call: TRBV19
j_call: TRBJ1-3
cdr3_length: 13
d_call: TRBD1

cdr3_nt: TGTGCCAGCAGCCCGGTGACGGGTAATCAGCCCCAGCATTTT
cdr3_aa: CASSPVTGNQPQHF
clone_size: few
v_call: TRBV7-9
j_call: TRBJ1-5
cdr3_length: 14
d_call: NA

cdr3_nt: TGTGCCAGCAGCTCCTGGACTCGCAAGGGGTATTTT
cdr3_aa: CASSSWTRKGYF
clone_size: NA
v_call: TRBV12-1
j_call: TRBJ2-3
cdr3_length: 12
d_call: NA